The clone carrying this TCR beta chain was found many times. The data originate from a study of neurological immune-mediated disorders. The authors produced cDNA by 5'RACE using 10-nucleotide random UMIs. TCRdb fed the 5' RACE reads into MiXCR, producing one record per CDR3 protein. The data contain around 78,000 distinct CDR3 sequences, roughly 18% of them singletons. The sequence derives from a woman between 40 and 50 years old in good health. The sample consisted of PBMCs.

CDR3 amino acids: CASSVDGSAYGYTF. DNA for the CDR3: TGCGCCAGCAGCGTGGACGGCTCCGCCTATGGCTACACCTTC. J is TRBJ1-2 and V is TRBV5-1, with unresolved D. This CDR3 region has 14 residues. Trimming left V 4 bases short and J 4 bases short, with 14 bases between. Germline V CDR1 and CDR2: SGHRS, YFSETQ.